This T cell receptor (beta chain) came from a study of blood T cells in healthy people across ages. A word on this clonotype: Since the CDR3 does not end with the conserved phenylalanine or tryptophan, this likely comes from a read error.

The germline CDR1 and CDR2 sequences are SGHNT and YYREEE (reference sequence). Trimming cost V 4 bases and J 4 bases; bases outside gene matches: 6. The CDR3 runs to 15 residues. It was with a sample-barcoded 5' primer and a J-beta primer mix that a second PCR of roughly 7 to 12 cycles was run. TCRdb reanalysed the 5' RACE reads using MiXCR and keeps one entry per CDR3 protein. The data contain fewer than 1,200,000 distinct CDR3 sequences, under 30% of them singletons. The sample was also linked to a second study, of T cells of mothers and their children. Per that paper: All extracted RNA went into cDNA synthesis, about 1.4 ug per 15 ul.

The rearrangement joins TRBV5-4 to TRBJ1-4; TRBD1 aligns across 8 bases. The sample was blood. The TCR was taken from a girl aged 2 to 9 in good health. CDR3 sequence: CASSLQGAINEKLFS. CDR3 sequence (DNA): TGTGCCAGCAGCCTGCAGGGGGCCATTAATGAAAAACTGTTTTCT.